This T cell receptor (beta chain) was found in a study of CD8+ T cells in alopecia areata. V lost 1 base to trimming and J lost 4 bases, with 7 bases between them. The CDR3 covers 12 residues. CDR1 and CDR2 (germline): GTSNPN, SVGIG (reference sequence). It was cDNA, reverse transcribed from extracted RNA, that served as the sequencing template. Method: immunoSEQ multiplex PCR; TCRdb's copy keeps in-frame clones and lacks some. The profile shows about 200,000 clones, over 45% of them singletons. The treatment was: oral pan-JAK inhibitor, 5-10 mg twice daily. The receptor was derived from a human donor with alopecia areata. The chain recombines TRBV30 with TRBJ2-5; TRBD1 is a possible D gene (5 bases). Sequenced here: CD4+ T cells sorted from blood, sampled at week 24, from a patient treated with tofacitinib. CDR3 nucleotide sequence: TGTGCCTGGAGTGCAGGGTCAGAGACCCAGTACTTC. Translated: CAWSAGSETQYF.